This T cell receptor beta chain was obtained from a study of blood T cell repertoires in COVID-19. Turning to the study itself: The United States, Italy and Spain supplied acute and convalescent COVID-19 samples. T cells, B-cell-depleted T cells, or PBMCs provided the cDNA or gDNA that served as material.

The V gene end was trimmed by 4 bases and the J gene end by 9 bases; junction bases not matched to a gene: 6. Germline loops: CDR1 SGHTA, CDR2 FQGTGA. There are 14 residues in the CDR3. Original processing methods: Estimation of nucleated cell counts was performed using reference gene primer amplification. Libraries were prepared by immunoSEQ multiplex PCR; TCRdb keeps only in-frame clonotypes and omits some of them. V, J and clone size are those of that table, while D and trimming were read from the DNA. This sample yields about 150,000 clones, of which approximately 92% are seen a single time; 15% belongs to the top ten.

This receptor was obtained from a woman aged 35 to 49 with acute or convalescent COVID-19. The rearrangement uses TRBV7-3 and TRBJ2-1; 10 bases agree with TRBD1. Sample: peripheral blood. CDR3 sequence reads: CASSSGDRGGEQFF. The CDR3 nucleotides read TGTGCCAGCAGCTCGGGGGACAGGGGTGGTGAGCAGTTCTTC.